This TCR beta chain was observed in a study of T-cell memory formation after mild COVID-19 (dated by TCRdb to the early 2020s). Broadly, across the study: TCR sequence clusters from the two donors were largely donor specific. In two donors, T-cell clones that expanded and contracted after mild COVID-19 were tracked by sequencing TCRalpha and TCRbeta repertoires over time. Two young, previously healthy adult volunteers, one female and one male, were included in the cohort. Study-level results and caveats: SARS-CoV-2 specificity of the second-wave clones peaking on day 37 was not confirmed. Clones that contracted from day 15 to 85 showed balanced CD4/CD8 phenotypes, whereas a second wave of clones that expanded from day 15 to 37 leaned towards CD4+. The study covered only a couple of mild cases, and larger cohorts including severe cases with pre-infection samples were considered necessary. Contracting CD4+ clones appeared mostly in the CM and EM memory subsets, whereas CD8+ clones were enriched in EMRA. Some responding clones were detected in pre-infection memory, suggesting pre-existing cross-reactive memory T cells joined the SARS-CoV-2 response.

The cysteine opens and the phenylalanine closes a CDR3 of 14 amino acids. The retained sequence is limited to the CDR3, 42 bases, with the frame set at the first base. In the germline V gene, CDR1 corresponds to SGHAT and CDR2 to FQNNGV. V lost 3 bases and J lost 2 bases; the stretch between them is 8 bases long. The sequencing machine was an Illumina NovaSeq 6000. cDNA libraries for TCRalpha and TCRbeta were prepared by 5'RACE using constant-segment primers, with sample barcodes and unique molecular identifiers added. Trizol reagent was used to extract RNA from every sample. The libraries were amplified in two PCR steps, and the second step added a second sample barcode and Illumina TruSeq adapters. Sequencing of the libraries was done on an Illumina NovaSeq, producing 2 x 150 bp paired-end reads. As for the authors' bioinformatics: With migec v1.2.7, reads were demultiplexed and then collapsed into UMI-guided consensus sequences. With mixcr v2.1.11, UMI consensuses were aligned to TRA and TRB V and J templates and assembled into clonotypes. A clonotype was counted as expanded or contracted only when both edgeR and NoisET called the clonotype significant, with the noise models trained on biological replicates. For edgeR calls, a false discovery rate-adjusted p below 0.01 and a log2 fold-change threshold of 1 were applied. As an exploratory analysis of dynamics, PCA with hierarchical clustering was applied to max-normalized trajectories of the 1000 most abundant clonotypes. Separately sequenced CD4+ and CD8+ repertoires were used to assign a CD4 or CD8 phenotype to each responding clone. Clones were called with MiXCR by TCRdb after fastp trimmed the public reads at Q25, and only in-frame beta chains were retained. Entries that share a CDR3 protein sequence are merged under the most common genes and DNA. These V and J calls originate from TCRdb's pipeline instead of the authors' own analysis. The sample contains a few hundred thousand distinct CDR3 sequences, roughly 21% of them found a single time. The top ten clones comprise 12% of the sample.

About this clonotype: This receptor's antigen is unknown. Base qualities are not provided; no much larger clone lies one nucleotide away.

Ficoll-Paque density gradient centrifugation was used to isolate PBMCs. What was sequenced was PBMCs or a T cell subset sorted from them (not recorded which). The chain is encoded by TRBV11-2 joined to TRBJ1-3, with TRBD1 as a weak D call on 5 bases. This TCR was sampled from an adult woman who had mild COVID-19 (a few samples of this study predate the infection). The sample titles of this study are shuffled in the database, so cell type and time point are left out; the donor was told from shared clones. The DNA reads TGTGCCAGCAGCTTCCGGGACGCTGGAAACACCATATATTTT. The translation is CASSFRDAGNTIYF. With the rest looked up from the reference TRBV11-2 and TRBJ1-3 genes rather than sequenced, the full variable domain is EAGVAQSPRYKIIEKRQSVAFWCNPISGHATLYWYQQILGQGPKLLIQFQNNGVVDDSQLPKDRFSAERLKGVDSTLKIQPAKLEDSAVYLCASSFRDAGNTIYFGEGSWLTVV.